The present T cell receptor (beta chain) was sequenced within a study of blood T cells in healthy people across ages. As concerns this clonotype: Its specificity is not known.

Investigators took about 9.4 milliliters of peripheral blood from every donor. Per sample, at least 5 micrograms of total RNA were extracted. Overall study findings and caveats: With donor CMV status unknown, expanded clonotype changes were possibly confounded.

V was cut by 4 bases and J by 5 bases, with 14 bases left in between. The germline V gene encodes CDR1 GTSNPN and CDR2 SVGIG (reference sequence). The CDR3 length is 13 residues. Together with a sample-barcoded 5' primer, a J-beta primer mix was included in a second PCR lasting roughly 6 to 12 cycles. In TCRdb, the 5' RACE reads were re-called with MiXCR into one record per CDR3 protein. The repertoire holds 890,000 or so distinct CDR3 sequences, with under 80% as singletons. The rearrangement joins TRBV30 to TRBJ1-1; possibly TRBD1 for D (5 bases). This TCR was sampled from a man aged 25 to 40 in good health. The sample comprised blood. DNA for the CDR3: TGTGCCTGGACCGTGGGGCGGGGGACTGAAGCTTTCTTT. Protein sequence: CAWTVGRGTEAFF.